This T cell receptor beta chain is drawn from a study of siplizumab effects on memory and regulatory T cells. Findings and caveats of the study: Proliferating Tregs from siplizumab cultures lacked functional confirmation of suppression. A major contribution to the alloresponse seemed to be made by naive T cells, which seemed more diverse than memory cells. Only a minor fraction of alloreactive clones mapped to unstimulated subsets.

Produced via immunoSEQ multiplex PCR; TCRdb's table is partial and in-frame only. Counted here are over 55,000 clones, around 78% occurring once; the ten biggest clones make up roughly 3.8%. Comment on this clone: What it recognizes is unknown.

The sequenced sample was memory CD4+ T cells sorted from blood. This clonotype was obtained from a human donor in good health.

CDR3 loop: CASSLIGPSTDTQYF. DNA of the CDR3: TGTGCCAGCAGCTTGATCGGTCCTAGCACAGATACGCAGTATTTT. The chain joins TRBV5-4 to TRBJ2-3; D is uncertain. The CDR3 has 15 residues. Germline CDR1 and CDR2: SGHNT and YYREEE (reference sequence). V lost 1 base, J lost 0 bases, and 9 bases lay in between.